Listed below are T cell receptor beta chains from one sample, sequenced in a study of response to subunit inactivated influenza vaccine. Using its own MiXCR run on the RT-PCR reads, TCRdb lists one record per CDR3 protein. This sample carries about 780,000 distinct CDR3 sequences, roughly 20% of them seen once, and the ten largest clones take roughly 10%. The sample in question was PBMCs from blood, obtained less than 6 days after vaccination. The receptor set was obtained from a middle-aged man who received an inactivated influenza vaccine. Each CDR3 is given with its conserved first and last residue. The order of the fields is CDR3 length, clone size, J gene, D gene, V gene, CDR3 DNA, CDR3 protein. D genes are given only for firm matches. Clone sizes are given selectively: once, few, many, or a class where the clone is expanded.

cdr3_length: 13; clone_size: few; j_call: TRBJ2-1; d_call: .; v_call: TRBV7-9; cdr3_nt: TGTGCCAGCAGCCCCGGACTGGTCGTCGGGCAGTTCTTC; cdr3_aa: CASSPGLVVGQFF
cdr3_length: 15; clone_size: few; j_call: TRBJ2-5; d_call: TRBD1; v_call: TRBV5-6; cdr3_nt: TGTGCCAGCAGCTTTTCGGGGACAGGGTGGGAGACCCAGTACTTC; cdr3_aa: CASSFSGTGWETQYF
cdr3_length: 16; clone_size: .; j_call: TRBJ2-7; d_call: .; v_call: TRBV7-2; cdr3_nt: TGTGCCAGCAGCTTAGTTGGGGGGGGCGTCCCGTACGAGCAGTACTTC; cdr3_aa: CASSLVGGGVPYEQYF
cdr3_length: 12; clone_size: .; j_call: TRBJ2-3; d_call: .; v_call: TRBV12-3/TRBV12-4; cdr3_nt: TGTGCCAGCAGGGGGAACACAGATACGCAGTATTTT; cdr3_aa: CASRGNTDTQYF
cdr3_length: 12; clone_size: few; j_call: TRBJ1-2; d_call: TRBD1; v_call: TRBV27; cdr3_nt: TGTGCCACCCAGACAGGGGGATCTGGCTACACCTTC; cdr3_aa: CATQTGGSGYTF
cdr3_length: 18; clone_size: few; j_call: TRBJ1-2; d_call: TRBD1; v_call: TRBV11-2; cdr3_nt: TGTGCCAGCAGCTCAACCCCGGGACAGGAAAACCCCTTGGGTGGCTACACCTTC; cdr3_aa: CASSSTPGQENPLGGYTF
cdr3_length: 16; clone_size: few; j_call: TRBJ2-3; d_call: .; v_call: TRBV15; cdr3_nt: TGTGCCACCAGCAGAGACCCGGATCCACCCACAGATACGCAGTATTTT; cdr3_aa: CATSRDPDPPTDTQYF
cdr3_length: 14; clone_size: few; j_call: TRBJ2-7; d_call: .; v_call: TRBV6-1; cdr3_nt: TGTGCCAGCAGTGAGACACGGGTCTCCTACGAGCAGTACTTC; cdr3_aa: CASSETRVSYEQYF
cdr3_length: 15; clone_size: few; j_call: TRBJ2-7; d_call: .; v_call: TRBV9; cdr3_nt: TGTGCCAGCAGCGTAGGAATAGGAGGCTCCTACGAGCAGTACTTC; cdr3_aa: CASSVGIGGSYEQYF
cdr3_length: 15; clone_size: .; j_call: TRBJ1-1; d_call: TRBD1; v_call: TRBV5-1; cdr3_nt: TGCGCCAGCAGGTATCCGGGACAGGGGAGCACTGAAGCTTTCTTT; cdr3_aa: CASRYPGQGSTEAFF
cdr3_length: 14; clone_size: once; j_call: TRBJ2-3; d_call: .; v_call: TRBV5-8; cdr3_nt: TGTGCCAGCAGTTTCTGGGGGAACACAGATACGCAGTATTTT; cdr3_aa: CASSFWGNTDTQYF
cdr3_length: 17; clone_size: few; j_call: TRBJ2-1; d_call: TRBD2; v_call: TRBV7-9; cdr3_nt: TGTGCCAGCAGCCCAGCTGGGGTAGCGGGGCGCTACAATGAGCAGTTCTTC; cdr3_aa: CASSPAGVAGRYNEQFF
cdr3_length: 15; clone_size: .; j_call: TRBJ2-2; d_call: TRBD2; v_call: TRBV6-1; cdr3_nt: TGTGCCAGCAGTAAGAAGGGACTATACACCGGGGAGCTGTTTTTT; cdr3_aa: CASSKKGLYTGELFF
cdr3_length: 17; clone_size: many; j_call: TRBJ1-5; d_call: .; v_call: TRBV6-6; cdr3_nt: TGTGCCAGCAGTCCTCCGACAAGCGGGTATAGCAATCAGCCCCAGCATTTT; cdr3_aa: CASSPPTSGYSNQPQHF
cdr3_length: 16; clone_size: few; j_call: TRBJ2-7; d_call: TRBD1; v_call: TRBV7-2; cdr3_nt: TGTGCCAGCAGCTTAGGCAAGGGACAGCCTTCCTACGAGCAGTACTTC; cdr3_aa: CASSLGKGQPSYEQYF
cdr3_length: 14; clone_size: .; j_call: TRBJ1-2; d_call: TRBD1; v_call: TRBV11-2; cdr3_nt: TGTGCCAGCAGCTCGGGACAGACCTTCTATGGCTACACCTTC; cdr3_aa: CASSSGQTFYGYTF
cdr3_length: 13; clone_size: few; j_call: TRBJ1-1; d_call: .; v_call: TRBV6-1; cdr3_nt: TGTGCCAGCAGGCTAGGGTTGGCCACTGAAGCTTTCTTT; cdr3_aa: CASRLGLATEAFF
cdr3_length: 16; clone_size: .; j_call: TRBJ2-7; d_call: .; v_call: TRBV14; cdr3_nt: TGTGCCAGCAGCCAAGGGCTGGGCAATCCCCTCCACGAGCAGTACTTC; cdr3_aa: CASSQGLGNPLHEQYF
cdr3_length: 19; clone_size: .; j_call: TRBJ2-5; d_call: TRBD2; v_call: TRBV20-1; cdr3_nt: TGCAGTGCTGATGGAACAACCGGGACTAGCGGGAGGGTGCGGGAGACCCAGTACTTC; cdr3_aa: CSADGTTGTSGRVRETQYF
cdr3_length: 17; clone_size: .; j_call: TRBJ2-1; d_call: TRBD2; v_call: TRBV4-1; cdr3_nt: TGCGCCAGCAGCCAAGATTGGCTAGCGGGGTCCTACAATGAGCAGTTCTTC; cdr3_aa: CASSQDWLAGSYNEQFF
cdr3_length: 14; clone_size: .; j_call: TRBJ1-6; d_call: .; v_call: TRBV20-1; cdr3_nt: TGCAGTGCTAGAGCTGGTTTCCTGAATTCACCCCTCCACTTT; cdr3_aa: CSARAGFLNSPLHF
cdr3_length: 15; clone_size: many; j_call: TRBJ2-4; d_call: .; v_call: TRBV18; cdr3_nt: TGTGCCAGCTCACGGGCCTTACGGGACAAAAACATTCAGTACTTC; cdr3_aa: CASSRALRDKNIQYF
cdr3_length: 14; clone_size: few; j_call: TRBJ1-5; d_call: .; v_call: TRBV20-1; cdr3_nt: TGCAGTGCTAGAGTGGCACAGGACAATCAGCCCCAGCATTTT; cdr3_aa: CSARVAQDNQPQHF
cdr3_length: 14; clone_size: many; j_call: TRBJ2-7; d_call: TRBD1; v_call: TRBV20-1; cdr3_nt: TGCAGTGCTAGATCGCCGGGACAGGGGTACGAGCAGTACTTC; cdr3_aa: CSARSPGQGYEQYF
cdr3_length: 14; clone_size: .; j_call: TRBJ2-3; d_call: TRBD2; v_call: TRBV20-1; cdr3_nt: TGCAGTGCTAGGGCAGGGAGGGGCACAGATACGCAGTATTTT; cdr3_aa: CSARAGRGTDTQYF
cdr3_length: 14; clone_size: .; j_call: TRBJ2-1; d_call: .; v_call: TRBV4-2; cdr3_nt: TGTGCCAGCAGCCAACTAAACGGTTACAATGAGCAGTTCTTC; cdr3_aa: CASSQLNGYNEQFF
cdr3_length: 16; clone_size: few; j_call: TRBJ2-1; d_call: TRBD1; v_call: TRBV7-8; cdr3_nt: TGTGCCAGCAGCTCTCATACAGGGGCGGTCTACAATGAGCAGTTCTTC; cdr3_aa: CASSSHTGAVYNEQFF
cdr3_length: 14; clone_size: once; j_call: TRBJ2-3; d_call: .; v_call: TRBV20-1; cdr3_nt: TGCAGTGCTAGGGTCCACTCTAGCACAGATACGCAGTATTTT; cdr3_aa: CSARVHSSTDTQYF
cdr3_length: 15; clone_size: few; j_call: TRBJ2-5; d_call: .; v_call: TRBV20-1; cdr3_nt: TGCAGTGCTGTCAAGGGCGGCCTATCTAAAGAGACCCAGTACTTC; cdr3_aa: CSAVKGGLSKETQYF
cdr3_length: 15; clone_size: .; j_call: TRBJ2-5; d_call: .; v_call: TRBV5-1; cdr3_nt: TGCGCCAGCAGCTTAAGTCCTACAATTGGGGAGACCCAGTACTTC; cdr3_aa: CASSLSPTIGETQYF
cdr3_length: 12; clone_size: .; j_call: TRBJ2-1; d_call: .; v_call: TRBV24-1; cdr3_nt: TGTGCCACCAGTGATTGGAACAATGAGCAGTTCTTC; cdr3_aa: CATSDWNNEQFF
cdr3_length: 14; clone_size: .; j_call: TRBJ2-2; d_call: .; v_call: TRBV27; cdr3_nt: TGTGCCGTCCGGAGAGGGGAGAACACCGGGGAGCTGTTTTTT; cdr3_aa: CAVRRGENTGELFF
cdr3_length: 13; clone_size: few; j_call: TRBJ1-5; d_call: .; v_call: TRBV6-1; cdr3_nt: TGTGCCAGCGGACGGGGAGGGGATCAGCCCCAGCATTTT; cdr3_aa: CASGRGGDQPQHF
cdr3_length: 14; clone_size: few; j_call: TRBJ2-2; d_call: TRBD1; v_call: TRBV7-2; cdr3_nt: TGTGCCAGCAGCATAACACAGGGGACCGGGGAGCTGTTTTTT; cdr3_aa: CASSITQGTGELFF
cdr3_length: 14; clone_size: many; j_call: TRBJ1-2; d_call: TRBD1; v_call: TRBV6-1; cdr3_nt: TGTGCCAGCAGTCGACAGGGCACCAACTATGGCTACACCTTC; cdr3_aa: CASSRQGTNYGYTF
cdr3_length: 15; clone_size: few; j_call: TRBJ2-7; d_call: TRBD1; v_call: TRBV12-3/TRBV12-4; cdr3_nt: TGTGCCAGCAGTTTAGAGGGGACAGGGGTCCACGAGCAGTACTTC; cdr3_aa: CASSLEGTGVHEQYF
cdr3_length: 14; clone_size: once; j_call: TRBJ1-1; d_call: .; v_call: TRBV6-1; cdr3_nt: TGTGCCAGCACGAGGGAAAACGGGGGCACTGAAGCTTTCTTT; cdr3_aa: CASTRENGGTEAFF
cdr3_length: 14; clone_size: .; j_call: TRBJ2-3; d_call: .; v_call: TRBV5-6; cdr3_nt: TGTGCCAGCAGCAAGACAGTTAGCACAGATACGCAGTATTTT; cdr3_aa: CASSKTVSTDTQYF
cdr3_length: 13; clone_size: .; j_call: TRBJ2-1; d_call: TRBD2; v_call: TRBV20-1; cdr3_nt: TGCAGTGCGGGGACTAGCGGGGGCGGGGGGCAGTTCTTC; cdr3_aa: CSAGTSGGGGQFF
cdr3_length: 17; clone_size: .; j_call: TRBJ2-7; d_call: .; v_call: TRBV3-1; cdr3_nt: TGTGCCAGCAGCCAAGAGTATGGACTGGGCCGGTCCTACGAGCAGTACTTC; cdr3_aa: CASSQEYGLGRSYEQYF
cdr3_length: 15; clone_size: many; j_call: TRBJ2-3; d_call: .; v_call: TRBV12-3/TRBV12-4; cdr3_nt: TGTGCCAGCAGCTCATCCACCGGAGGGGGTAAGATGCAGTATTTT; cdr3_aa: CASSSSTGGGKMQYF
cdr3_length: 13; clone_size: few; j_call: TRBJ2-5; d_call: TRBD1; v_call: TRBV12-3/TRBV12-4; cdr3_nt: TGTGCCAGCAGTACAGGGGAACGGGAGACCCAGTACTTC; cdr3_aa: CASSTGERETQYF
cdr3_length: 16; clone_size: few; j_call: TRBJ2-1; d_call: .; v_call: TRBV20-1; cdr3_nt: TGCAGTGCTAGAGGCAGCGGTTCTCCTTCCTACAATGAGCAGTTCTTC; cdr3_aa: CSARGSGSPSYNEQFF
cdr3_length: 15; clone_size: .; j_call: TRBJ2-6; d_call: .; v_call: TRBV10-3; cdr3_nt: TGTGCCATTCAGACTTTCCTTCGAGGGGCCAACGTCCTGACTTTC; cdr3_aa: CAIQTFLRGANVLTF
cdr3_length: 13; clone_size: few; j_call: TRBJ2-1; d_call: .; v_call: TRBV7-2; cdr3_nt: TGTGCCAGCAGCTTAGCGTGGAACAATGAGCAGTTCTTC; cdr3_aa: CASSLAWNNEQFF
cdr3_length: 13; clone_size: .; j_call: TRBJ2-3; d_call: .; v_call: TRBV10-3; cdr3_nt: TGTGCCATCAGGGGGACTTACACAGATACGCAGTATTTT; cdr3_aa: CAIRGTYTDTQYF
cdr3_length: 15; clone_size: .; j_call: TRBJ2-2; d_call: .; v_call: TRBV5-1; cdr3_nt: TGCGCCAGCAGCTTGGAAAGGGTCGGTGCCGGGGAGCTGTTTTTT; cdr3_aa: CASSLERVGAGELFF
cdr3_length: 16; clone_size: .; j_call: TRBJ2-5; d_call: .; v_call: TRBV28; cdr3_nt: TGTGCCAGCAGCAAAAGTGGCATGGGACTTAGCGAGACCCAGTACTTC; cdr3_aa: CASSKSGMGLSETQYF
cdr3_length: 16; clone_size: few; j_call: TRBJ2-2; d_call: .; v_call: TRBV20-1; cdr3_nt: TGCAGTGCTATCGACGGCGCGTCCTCTTACACCGGGGAGCTGTTTTTT; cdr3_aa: CSAIDGASSYTGELFF
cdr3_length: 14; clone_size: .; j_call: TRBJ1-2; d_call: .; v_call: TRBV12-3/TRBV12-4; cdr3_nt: TGTGCCAGCAGCCCTGTTGGGGGTGGTAGTGGCTACACCTTC; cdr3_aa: CASSPVGGGSGYTF
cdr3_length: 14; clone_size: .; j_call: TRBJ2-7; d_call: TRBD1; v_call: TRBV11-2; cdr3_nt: TGTGCCAGCAGCCCCGGGACAGGGATTGGCGAGCAGTACTTC; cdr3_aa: CASSPGTGIGEQYF
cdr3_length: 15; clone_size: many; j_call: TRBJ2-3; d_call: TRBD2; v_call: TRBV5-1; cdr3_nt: TGCGCCAGCAGAGAGGGACTAGAACTCACAGATACGCAGTATTTT; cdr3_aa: CASREGLELTDTQYF
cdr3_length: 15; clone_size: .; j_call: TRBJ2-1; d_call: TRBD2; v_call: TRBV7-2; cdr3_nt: TGTGCCAGCACCCTAGCGGGGGGGACTTACAATGAGCAGTTCTTC; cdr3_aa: CASTLAGGTYNEQFF